This T cell receptor beta chain was sequenced in a study of blood T cell repertoires in COVID-19. Study-wide background: There were acute and convalescent COVID-19 samples, and they came from the United States, Italy and Spain.

Germline CDR1 reads MNHEY; CDR2 reads SMNVEV (reference sequence). V was pared by 5 bases and J by 9 bases, with 20 bases between. The CDR3 is 15 residues long. Repertoires were generated with immunoSEQ multiplex PCR, while TCRdb's copy carries only in-frame clones and drops some. The table records 90,000 to 150,000 clones, approximately 80% of them present only once. The sequenced sample consisted of peripheral blood. The chain employs TRBV27 and TRBJ2-1; maybe TRBD1 (6 bases). The TCR sequence derives from an older man with acute or convalescent COVID-19. The CDR3 sequence: CASSPQGLGVSEQFF. The CDR3 region has the DNA TGTGCCAGCAGTCCGCAGGGGTTAGGTGTTAGTGAGCAGTTCTTC.